This T cell receptor (beta chain) was sequenced during a study of shared clonotypes between healthy human individuals. This CDR3 contains 15 residues. Trimming cost V 0 bases and J 1 base, with 10 bases left between them. Germline V lookup: CDR1 SGHRS, CDR2 YFSETQ. A single count supports this clone. The table came from immunoSEQ multiplex PCR; TCRdb's copy has only in-frame clones and leaves some out. The data show 2.5 million or so clones, more than 90% seen once. The TCR originated in a man aged 18-30 years in good health. This sequence joins TRBV5-1 and TRBJ1-1; maybe TRBD1 (5 bases). Sample: naive CD4+ T cells sorted from blood. Sample subset: CD45RA+ positively selected. The CDR3 loop reads CASSLVQGENTEAFF. CDR3 DNA sequence: TGCGCCAGCAGCTTGGTGCAGGGAGAGAACACTGAAGCTTTCTTT. The full variable domain, its missing parts supplied by reference TRBV5-1 and TRBJ1-1, is KAGVTQTPRYLIKTRGQQVTLSCSPISGHRSVSWYQQTPGQGLQFLFEYFSETQRNKGNFPGRFSGRQFSNSRSEMNVSTLELGDSALYLCASSLVQGENTEAFFGQGTRLTVV.